The sequence of this TCR beta chain was determined in a study of immune evolution from preneoplasia to lung adenocarcinoma. The study's findings and limits: Normal lung had highest clonality; later lesions appeared denser, more diverse. From normal lung to invasive adenocarcinoma, top clone frequencies appeared to decrease.

Patients had resection in Japan or China between 2014 and 2017. Histologic diagnosis was independently verified by two lung pathologists. Germline V lookup: CDR1 MNHNS, CDR2 SASEGT. The V and J ends lost 6 bases and 0 bases respectively, with 11 bases between them. This CDR3 is 14 amino acids long. A remark on this clone: The antigen remains unidentified.

This table comes from immunoSEQ multiplex PCR, and its TCRdb copy is limited to in-frame clones, with some not included. This sample carries 9,900 or so clones, 76% of them seen once, and the ten largest clones take around 28%. The TCR sequence derives from a person between 60 and 70 years old with lung adenocarcinoma. Some clones in this sample may be carry-over from other donors' samples. The gene calls are TRBV6-1 and TRBJ1-1, with no clear D. The sample taken for sequencing was FFPE normal lung tissue adjacent to the tumor. CDR3 sequence (DNA): TGTGCCAGCAGGACGAGCGGAATGAACACTGAAGCTTTCTTT. This translates into CASRTSGMNTEAFF.